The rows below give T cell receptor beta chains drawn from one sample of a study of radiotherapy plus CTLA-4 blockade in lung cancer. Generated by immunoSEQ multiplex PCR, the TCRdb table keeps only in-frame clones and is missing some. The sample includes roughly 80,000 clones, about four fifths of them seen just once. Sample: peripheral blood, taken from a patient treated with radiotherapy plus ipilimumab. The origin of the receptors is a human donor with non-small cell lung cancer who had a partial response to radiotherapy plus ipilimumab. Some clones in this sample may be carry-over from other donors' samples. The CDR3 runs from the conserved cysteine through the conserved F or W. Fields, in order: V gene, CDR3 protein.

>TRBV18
CASSSGLQYEQYF
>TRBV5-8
CASSTSGPRTGELFF
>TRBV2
CASTEEDSREKLFF
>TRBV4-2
CASSPREIAGVYNEQFF
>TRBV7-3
CASSNQGPEQFF
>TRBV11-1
CASSQASWGGETQYF
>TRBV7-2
CASSLSRSGETQYF
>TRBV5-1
CASSAGTGYNEQFF
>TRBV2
CAGNRDRGGEKLFF
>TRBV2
CASVKESGNQPQHF
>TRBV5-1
CASSLILAGNKNIQYF
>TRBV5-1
CASSTGQGATNEKLFF
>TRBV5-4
CASSLRGGDTQYF
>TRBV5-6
CASSLLLSLVNEQFF
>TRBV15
CATSRGRGTGAQPQHF
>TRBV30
CAWRDRGLGGYTF
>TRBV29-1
CSVDATGGYEQYF
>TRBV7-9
CASSLATNQPQHF
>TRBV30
CAWNPGQRNNEQFF
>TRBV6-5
CASSYRQGFNSPLHF
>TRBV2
CASSGVGTPHSPLHF
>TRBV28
CASRQTGGERNGYTF